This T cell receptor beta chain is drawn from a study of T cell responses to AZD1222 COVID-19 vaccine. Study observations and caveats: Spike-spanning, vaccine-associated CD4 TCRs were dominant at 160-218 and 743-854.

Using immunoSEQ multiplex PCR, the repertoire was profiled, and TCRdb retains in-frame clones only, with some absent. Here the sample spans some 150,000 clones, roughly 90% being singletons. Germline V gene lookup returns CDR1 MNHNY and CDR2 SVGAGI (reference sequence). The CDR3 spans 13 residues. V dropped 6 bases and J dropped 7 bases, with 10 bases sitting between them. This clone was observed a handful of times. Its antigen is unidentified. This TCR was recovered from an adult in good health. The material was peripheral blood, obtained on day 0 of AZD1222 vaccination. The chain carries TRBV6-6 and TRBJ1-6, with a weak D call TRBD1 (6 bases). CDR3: CASSRTENSPLHF. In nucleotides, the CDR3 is TGTGCCAGCAGCCGGACAGAGAATTCACCCCTCCACTTT.